The present entry profiles one TCR beta chain with its context. This sample stems from a study of monozygotic twins with inflammatory bowel disease. TCRdb re-called the 5' RACE reads and gives one entry per CDR3 protein, without DNA. Listed are approximately 40,000 distinct CDR3 sequences; approximately 5.8% falls within the top ten. CDR1 is SGHKS and CDR2 is YYEKEE in the germline V gene (reference sequence). The CDR3 extends over 16 amino acids. This chain connects TRBV5-5 to TRBJ2-3; TCRdb returns TRBD2, unconfirmable since there is no DNA. The TCR comes from a human donor with ulcerative colitis or Crohn's disease, or a healthy co-twin of an affected twin (not recorded which). The material sequenced was blood. This CDR3 reads CASSLPGLASTDTQYF. The whole variable domain, filled in from reference TRBV5-5 and TRBJ2-3, reads DAGVTQSPTHLIKTRGQQVTLRCSPISGHKSVSWYQQVLGQGPQFIFQYYEKEERGRGNFPDRFSARQFPNYSSELNVNALLLGDSALYLCASSLPGLASTDTQYFGPGTRLTVL.